This T cell receptor (beta chain) was observed in a study of early T cells in non-severe SARS-CoV-2 infection. Study overall: The input, bulk RNA from unsorted whole blood, was sequenced, and chains were unpaired.

In its sample, this clonotype was seen a few times. Its antigen is undetermined. Whole-study findings and limits: Matches to VDJdb favored anti-spike CD8 responses and missed private and CD4 specificities.

The length of the CDR3 is 16 residues. V was clipped by 4 bases and J by 2 bases, with 18 bases between them. From germline, CDR1 is LGHNA and CDR2 YNFKEQ. Unique molecular identifiers were attached to individual cDNA molecules. TCRdb re-analysed the 5' RACE reads in MiXCR, keeping a single row per CDR3 protein. The profile covers tens of thousands of distinct CDR3 sequences, with around 8% appearing a single time and 9.4% taken by the ten largest. The sequence came from an adult who was a healthcare worker with PCR-confirmed SARS-CoV-2 infection or an uninfected control (not recorded which). Sequences were obtained from whole blood. The rearrangement joins TRBV4-2 to TRBJ2-7; D is possibly TRBD2 (5 bases). CDR3 DNA sequence: TGTGCCAGCAGCCCCCACCGGGGTGGGAGCCCCTACGAGCAGTACTTC. Translated, it gives CASSPHRGGSPYEQYF.